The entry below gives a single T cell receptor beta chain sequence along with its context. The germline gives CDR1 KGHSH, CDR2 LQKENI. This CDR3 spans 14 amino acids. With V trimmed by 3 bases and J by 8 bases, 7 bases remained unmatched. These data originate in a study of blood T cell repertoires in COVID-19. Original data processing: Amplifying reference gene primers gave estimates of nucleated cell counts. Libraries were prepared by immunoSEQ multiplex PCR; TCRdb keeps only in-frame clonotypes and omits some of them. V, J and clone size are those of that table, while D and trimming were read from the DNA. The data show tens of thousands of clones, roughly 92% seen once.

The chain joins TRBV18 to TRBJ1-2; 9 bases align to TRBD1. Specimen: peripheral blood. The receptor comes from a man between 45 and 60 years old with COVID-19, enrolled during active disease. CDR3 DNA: TGTGCCAGCTCACCCGGGACAGGGATAGAAGGCTACACCTTC. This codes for CASSPGTGIEGYTF.